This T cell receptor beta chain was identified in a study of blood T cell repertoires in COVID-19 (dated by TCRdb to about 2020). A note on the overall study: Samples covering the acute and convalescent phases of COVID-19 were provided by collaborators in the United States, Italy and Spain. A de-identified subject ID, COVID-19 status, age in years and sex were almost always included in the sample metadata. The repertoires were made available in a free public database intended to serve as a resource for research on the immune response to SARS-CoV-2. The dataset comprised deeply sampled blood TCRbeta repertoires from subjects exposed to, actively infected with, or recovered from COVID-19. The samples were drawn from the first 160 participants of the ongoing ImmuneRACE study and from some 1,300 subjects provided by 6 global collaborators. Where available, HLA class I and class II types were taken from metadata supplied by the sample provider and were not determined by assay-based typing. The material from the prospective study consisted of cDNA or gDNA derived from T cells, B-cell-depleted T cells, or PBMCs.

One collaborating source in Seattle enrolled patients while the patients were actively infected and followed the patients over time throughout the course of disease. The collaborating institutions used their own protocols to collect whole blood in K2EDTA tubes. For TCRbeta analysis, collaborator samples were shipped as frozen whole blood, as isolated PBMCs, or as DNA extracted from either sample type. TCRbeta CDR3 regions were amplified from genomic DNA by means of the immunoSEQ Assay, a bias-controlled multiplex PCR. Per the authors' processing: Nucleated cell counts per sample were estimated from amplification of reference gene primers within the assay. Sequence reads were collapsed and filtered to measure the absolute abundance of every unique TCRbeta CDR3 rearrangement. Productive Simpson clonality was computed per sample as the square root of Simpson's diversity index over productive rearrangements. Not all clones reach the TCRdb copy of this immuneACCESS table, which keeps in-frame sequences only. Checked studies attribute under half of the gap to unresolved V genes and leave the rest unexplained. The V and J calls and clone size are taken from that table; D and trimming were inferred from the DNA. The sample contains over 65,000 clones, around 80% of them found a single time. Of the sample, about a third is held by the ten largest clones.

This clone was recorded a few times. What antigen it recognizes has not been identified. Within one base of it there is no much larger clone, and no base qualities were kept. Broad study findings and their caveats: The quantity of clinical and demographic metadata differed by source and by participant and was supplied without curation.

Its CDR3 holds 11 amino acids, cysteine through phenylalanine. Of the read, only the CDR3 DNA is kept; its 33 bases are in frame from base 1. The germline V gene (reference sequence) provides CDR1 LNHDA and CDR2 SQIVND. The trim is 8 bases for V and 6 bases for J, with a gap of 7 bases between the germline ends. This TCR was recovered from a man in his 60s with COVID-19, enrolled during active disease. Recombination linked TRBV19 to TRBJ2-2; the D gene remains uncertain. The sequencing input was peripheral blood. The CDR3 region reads CASSTPGELFF. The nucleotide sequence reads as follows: TGTGCCAGTTCGACTCCCGGGGAGCTGTTTTTT.